The present T cell receptor (beta chain) was sequenced within a study of yellow fever vaccine responses in identical twins. Regarding this clonotype: Its antigen is still unknown.

Notes on the study in general: Vaccine-induced T cell responses in twins were reportedly observed to appear partly convergent, partly personalized.

TCRdb re-analysed the RT-PCR reads in MiXCR, keeping a single row per CDR3 protein. Among several hundred distinct CDR3 sequences, approximately 61% were seen once, and the ten largest hold 20% to 25%. The CDR3 contains 18 residues. Losses at the gene ends were 0 bases for V and 5 bases for J; bases not matched to a gene: 11. The TCR originated in a female donor who received the yellow fever vaccine. The chain joins TRBV23-1 to TRBJ1-5; 9 nucleotides match TRBD1. TRBV23-1 is an ORF for which the function is uncertain. The sample in question was T cells from blood (PBMCs), unsorted or a sorted subset (not recorded which), obtained before or after yellow fever vaccination (not recorded which). The CDR3 region has the DNA TGCGCCAGCAGTCAATCACTTAGATGGACAGGGGAGGATCAGCCCCAGCATTTT. This sequence encodes CASSQSLRWTGEDQPQHF.